Shown below are 20 T cell receptor beta chains from a single sample sequenced in a study of T cell changes during pregnancy in multiple sclerosis. TCRdb's copy holds only in-frame clones and misses some; the assay was immunoSEQ multiplex PCR. The table has about 73,000 clones, just over 90% seen once. The source was peripheral blood, collected in the second trimester of pregnancy. These receptors came from a female donor in good health, enrolled as a control in a pregnancy study.

The chain carries TRBV27 and TRBJ1-2; 12 nucleotides agree with TRBD1. The J segment lost 7 bases and the V segment lost 5 bases, leaving 8 bases of the junction unmatched. The CDR3 spans 15 residues. CDR1 and CDR2 (germline): MNHEY, SMNVEV (reference sequence). Here the CDR3 reads CASSPRGQGAPGYTF. For the CDR3, the DNA is TGTGCCAGCAGTCCCCGGGGACAGGGGGCGCCTGGCTACACCTTC.

This chain links TRBV19 with TRBJ1-1, with D possibly being TRBD1 (6 bases). V lost 8 bases and J 4 bases, leaving 11 bases between the germline ends. This CDR3 region has 12 residues. From germline, CDR1 is LNHDA and CDR2 SQIVND (reference sequence). CDR3 sequence reads: CASSQGSTEAFF. CDR3 sequence (DNA): TGTGCCAGTTCACAGGGATCCACTGAAGCTTTCTTT.

The V and J genes are TRBV4-3 and TRBJ2-1; maybe TRBD2 (7 bases). This CDR3 has 16 residues. The germline V and J ends were trimmed by 0 bases and 9 bases, with 18 bases remaining between them. Germline V gives CDR1 LGHNA, CDR2 YSLEER. The CDR3 DNA follows: TGCGCCAGCAGCCAAGATCTAACGGGGGGCCGGAGTGAGCAGTTCTTC. This translates into CASSQDLTGGRSEQFF.

V usage is TRBV30 and J usage is TRBJ1-3, with no clear D. This CDR3 region has 11 residues. V was pared by 4 bases and J by 4 bases, with 5 bases between. Per the germline V gene, CDR1 is GTSNPN and CDR2 is SVGIG (reference sequence). The CDR3 sequence: CAWKTGNTIYF. DNA for the CDR3: TGTGCCTGGAAAACAGGAAACACCATATATTTT.

As for this clone: The conserved phenylalanine or tryptophan is not found at the CDR3 terminus, so this likely reflects a read error. No DNA is shown, since the ends of the CDR3 on it are uncertain; the CDR3 is the one TCRdb lists. The gene calls are TRBV5-6 and TRBJ2-4; the table's D call, TRBD1, has no DNA check behind it. The germline CDR1 and CDR2 sequences are SGHDT and YYEEEE. The CDR3 has 10 amino acids, counting both end residues. The CDR3 region is CATLGQARAI.

The chain has TRBV5-1 and TRBJ2-1; 11 positions match TRBD1. The germline gives CDR1 SGHRS, CDR2 YFSETQ. Losses at the gene ends were 3 bases for V and 7 bases for J; bases not matched to a gene: 9. This CDR3 comprises 16 residues. The CDR3 loop reads CASSSSDRGRMNEQFF. DNA for the CDR3: TGCGCCAGCAGCTCATCGGACAGGGGGCGGATGAATGAGCAGTTCTTC.

The CDR3 is CASRVAGGTDTQYF. CDR3 nucleotides: TGTGCCAGCAGAGTAGCGGGGGGTACAGATACGCAGTATTTT. The chain links TRBV6-4 to TRBJ2-3, with 10 bases lining up with TRBD2. The V gene end was trimmed by 6 bases and the J gene end by 3 bases; junction bases not matched to a gene: 3. The CDR3 extends over 14 amino acids. From germline, CDR1 is MRHNA and CDR2 SNTAGT.

The chain employs TRBV5-4 and TRBJ1-2; the D gene is possibly TRBD1 (5 bases). V shed 2 bases and J shed 6 bases, with 11 bases lying between them. The germline V gene encodes CDR1 SGHNT and CDR2 YYREEE (reference sequence). The CDR3 extends over 13 amino acids. DNA of the CDR3: TGTGCCAGCAGCTTCCCCAGGGCGGATGGCTACACCTTC. Its protein product is CASSFPRADGYTF.

The rearrangement uses TRBV5-1 and TRBJ2-7, with a tentative D call TRBD1 (5 bases). CDR3 size: 13 residues. The germline CDR1 and CDR2 sequences are SGHRS and YFSETQ. V was pared by 2 bases and J by 0 bases, with 6 bases between. The CDR3 DNA is TGCGCCAGCAGCTTCGACAGCTCCTACGAGCAGTACTTC. Protein sequence: CASSFDSSYEQYF.

J is TRBJ2-1 and V is TRBV4-1, with 13 positions matching TRBD2. Trimming at V came to 6 bases and at J to 9 bases, leaving 11 bases not matched to a gene. The CDR3 is 16 residues long. Germline assignment: CDR1 MGHRA and CDR2 YSYEKL. Here the CDR3 reads CASSLTSGGSGGEQFF. In DNA, the CDR3 is TGCGCCAGCAGTCTGACTAGCGGGGGGAGCGGGGGTGAGCAGTTCTTC.

The J gene is TRBJ2-3, the V gene TRBV7-6, with no clear D. CDR3 length: 12 residues. Trimming pared 5 bases from V and 3 bases from J, leaving 6 bases between. Germline lookup yields CDR1 SGHVS and CDR2 FNYEAQ. CDR3 coding DNA: TGTGCCAGCAGCCTCGGTACAGATACGCAGTATTTT. Amino acid sequence: CASSLGTDTQYF.

The gene calls are TRBV20-1 and TRBJ1-2; no clear D. Germline assignment: CDR1 DFQATT and CDR2 SNEGSKA (reference sequence). V lost 8 bases and J lost 7, with 14 bases in between. The CDR3 is made up of 11 amino acids. The CDR3 sequence is CSPYRGGGYTF. The CDR3 nucleotides read TGCAGTCCATATCGGGGAGGTGGCTACACCTTC.

V is TRBV4-1 and J is TRBJ1-4, with a possible D match to TRBD1 (5 bases). This CDR3 contains 15 residues. Germline loops: CDR1 MGHRA, CDR2 YSYEKL. The ends were cut back, 4 bases at V and 6 bases at J, with 15 bases in the middle. This CDR3 is CASSRSWGDDEKLFF. For the CDR3, the DNA is TGCGCCAGCAGCCGGAGTTGGGGGGATGATGAAAAACTGTTTTTT.

The chain joins TRBV5-4 to TRBJ1-1; TRBD1 aligns across 7 bases. After removal of 3 bases from V and 2 bases from J, the junction contained 7 bases not matched to a gene. Germline V CDR1 and CDR2: SGHNT, YYREEE (reference sequence). There are 15 residues in the CDR3. The CDR3 sequence is CASSYQDRDNTEAFF. The CDR3 DNA reads as TGTGCCAGCAGCTACCAAGACAGGGACAACACTGAAGCTTTCTTT.

The chain carries TRBV4-2 and TRBJ1-5; 8 bases are a match to TRBD1. Germline CDR1 reads LGHNA; CDR2 reads YNFKEQ. V trimming: 0 bases; J trimming: 6 bases; junction bases outside the gene matches: 16. This CDR3 region has 19 residues. CDR3 DNA: TGTGCCAGCAGCCAAGATTTCGGATCTACAGGGGGAAGGGGTCAGCCCCAGCATTTT. Amino acids: CASSQDFGSTGGRGQPQHF.

The chain couples TRBV5-4 to TRBJ2-1, with 9 bases fitting TRBD2. Trimming took 7 bases from V and 9 from J; bases not matched to a gene: 14. CDR3 length: 15 residues. Per the germline V gene, CDR1 is SGHNT and CDR2 is YYREEE (reference sequence). CDR3: CASRRGGGEWGEQFF. Here the CDR3 DNA reads TGTGCCAGCCGGCGGGGGGGCGGGGAATGGGGTGAGCAGTTCTTC.

The gene calls are TRBV7-9 and TRBJ2-5; TRBD1 aligns across 11 bases. J lost 4 bases, V lost 6 bases, and 10 bases had no gene match. CDR3 length: 16 amino acids. Germline loops: CDR1 SEHNR, CDR2 FQNEAQ (reference sequence). DNA for the CDR3: TGTGCCAGCAGGGCTCGGGACAGGGGGTTTGGAGAGACCCAGTACTTC. Translated: CASRARDRGFGETQYF.

For this clone: No DNA is shown, since the ends of the CDR3 on it are uncertain; the CDR3 is the one TCRdb lists. The CDR3 is CAKNRDPYRCGGYTF. The chain combines TRBV4-3 with TRBJ1-2; no DNA check was done on the table's D call, TRBD1. The CDR3 region is 15 residues in length, termini included. Germline V CDR1 and CDR2: LGHNA, YSLEER.

This chain joins TRBV6-5 and TRBJ1-5; the D is unclear. CDR3 size: 12 residues. Looked up from germline, CDR1 is MNHEY and CDR2 is SVGAGI. Trimming removed 5 bases at V and 4 bases at J, with 6 bases between. CDR3 DNA sequence: TGTGCCAGCAGTGCGCTGAATCAGCCCCAGCATTTT. Amino acids: CASSALNQPQHF.

The V call is TRBV5-4, the J call TRBJ1-3; D ambiguous. The CDR3 spans 17 residues. Trimming cost V 1 base and J 3 bases, with 17 bases left between them. Per germline, CDR1 SGHNT and CDR2 YYREEE (reference sequence). The CDR3 DNA is TGTGCCAGCAGCTTGAGTGGGCTTGGTCCTGGTGGAAACACCATATATTTT. As protein: CASSLSGLGPGGNTIYF.